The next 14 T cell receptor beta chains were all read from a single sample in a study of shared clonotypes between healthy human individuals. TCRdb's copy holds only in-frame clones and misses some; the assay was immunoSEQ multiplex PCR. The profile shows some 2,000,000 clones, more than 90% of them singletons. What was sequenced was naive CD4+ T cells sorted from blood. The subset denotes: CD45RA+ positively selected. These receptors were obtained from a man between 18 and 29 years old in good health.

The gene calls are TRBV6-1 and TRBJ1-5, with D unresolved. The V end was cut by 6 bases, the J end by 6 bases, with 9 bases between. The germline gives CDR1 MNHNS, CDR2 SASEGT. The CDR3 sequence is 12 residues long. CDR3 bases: TGTGCCAGCAGCTCTTTGCCTCAGCCCCAGCATTTT. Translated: CASSSLPQPQHF.

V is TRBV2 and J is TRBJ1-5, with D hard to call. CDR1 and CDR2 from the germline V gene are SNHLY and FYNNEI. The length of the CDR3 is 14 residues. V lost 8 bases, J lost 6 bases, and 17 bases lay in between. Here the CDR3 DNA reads TGTGCCAGCGTCGCCGGGGAAGTGGGTCAGCCCCAGCATTTT. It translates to CASVAGEVGQPQHF.

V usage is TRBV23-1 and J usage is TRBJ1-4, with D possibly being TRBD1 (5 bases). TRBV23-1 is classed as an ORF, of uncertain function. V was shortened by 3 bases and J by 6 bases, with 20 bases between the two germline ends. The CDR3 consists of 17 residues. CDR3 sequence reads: CASSHPGMGLVDEKLFF. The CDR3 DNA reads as TGCGCCAGCAGTCATCCGGGTATGGGGCTGGTTGATGAAAAACTGTTTTTT.

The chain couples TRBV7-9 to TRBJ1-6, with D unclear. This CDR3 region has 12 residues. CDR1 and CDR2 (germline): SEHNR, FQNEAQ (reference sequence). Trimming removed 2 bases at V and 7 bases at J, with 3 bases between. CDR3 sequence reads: CASSLPNSPLHF. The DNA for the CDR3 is TGTGCCAGCAGCTTACCCAATTCACCCCTCCACTTT.

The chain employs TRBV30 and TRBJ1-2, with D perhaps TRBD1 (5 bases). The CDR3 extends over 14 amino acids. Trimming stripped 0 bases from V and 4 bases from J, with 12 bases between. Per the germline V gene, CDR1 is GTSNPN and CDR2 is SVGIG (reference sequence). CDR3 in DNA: TGTGCCTGGAGTGTAGACAGTTATCTCTATGGCTACACCTTC. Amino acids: CAWSVDSYLYGYTF.

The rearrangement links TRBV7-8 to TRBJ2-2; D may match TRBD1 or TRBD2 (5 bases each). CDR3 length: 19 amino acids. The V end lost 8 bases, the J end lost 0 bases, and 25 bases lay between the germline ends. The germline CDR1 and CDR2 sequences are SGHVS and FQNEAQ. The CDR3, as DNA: TGTGCCAGCGGGACGGCGTTTGGAGGACTCCTCGCGAACACCGGGGAGCTGTTTTTT. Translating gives CASGTAFGGLLANTGELFF. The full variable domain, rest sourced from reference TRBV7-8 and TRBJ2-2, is GAGVSQSPRYKVAKRGQDVALRCDPISGHVSLFWYQQALGQGPEFLTYFQNEAQLDKSGLPSDRFFAERPEGSVSTLKIQRTQQEDSAVYLCASGTAFGGLLANTGELFFGEGSRLTVL.

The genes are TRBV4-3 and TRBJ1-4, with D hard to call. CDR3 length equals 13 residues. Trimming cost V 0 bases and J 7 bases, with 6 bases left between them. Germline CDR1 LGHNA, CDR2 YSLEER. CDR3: CASSQDHSEKLFF. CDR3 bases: TGCGCCAGCAGCCAAGATCACAGTGAAAAACTGTTTTTT.

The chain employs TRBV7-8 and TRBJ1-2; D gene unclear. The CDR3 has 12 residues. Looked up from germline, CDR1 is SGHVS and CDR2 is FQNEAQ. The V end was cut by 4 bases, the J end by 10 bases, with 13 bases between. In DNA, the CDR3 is TGTGCCAGCAGCTCCCCTTACCTGGACTACACCTTC. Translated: CASSSPYLDYTF.

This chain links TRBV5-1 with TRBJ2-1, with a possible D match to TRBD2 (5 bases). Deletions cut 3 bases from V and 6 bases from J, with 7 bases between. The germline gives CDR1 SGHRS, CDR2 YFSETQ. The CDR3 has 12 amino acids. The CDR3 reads CASSWESNEQFF. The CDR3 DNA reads TGCGCCAGCAGCTGGGAGAGCAATGAGCAGTTCTTC.

This chain's CDR3 is CASSEGFTEAFF. CDR3 in DNA: TGCGCCAGCAGTGAAGGATTCACTGAAGCTTTCTTT. V is TRBV10-2 and J is TRBJ1-1; D uncertain. The germline V gene encodes CDR1 WSHSY and CDR2 SAAADI. The length of the CDR3 is 12 residues. Trimming removed 3 bases from V and 4 bases from J, with 6 bases in between.

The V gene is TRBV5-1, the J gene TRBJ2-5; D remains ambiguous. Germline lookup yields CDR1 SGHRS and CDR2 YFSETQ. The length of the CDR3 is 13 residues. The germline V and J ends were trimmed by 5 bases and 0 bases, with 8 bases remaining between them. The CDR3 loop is CASSRGDQETQYF. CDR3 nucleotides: TGCGCCAGCAGTAGAGGAGACCAAGAGACCCAGTACTTC. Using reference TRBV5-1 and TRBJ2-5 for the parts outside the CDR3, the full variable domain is KAGVTQTPRYLIKTRGQQVTLSCSPISGHRSVSWYQQTPGQGLQFLFEYFSETQRNKGNFPGRFSGRQFSNSRSEMNVSTLELGDSALYLCASSRGDQETQYFGPGTRLLVL.

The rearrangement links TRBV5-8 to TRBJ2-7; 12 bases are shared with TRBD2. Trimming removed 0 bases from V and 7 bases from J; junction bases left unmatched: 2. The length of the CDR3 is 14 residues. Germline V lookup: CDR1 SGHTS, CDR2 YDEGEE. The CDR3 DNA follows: TGTGCCAGCAGCTTGGGGCTAGCGGGAGGGGAGCAGTACTTC. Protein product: CASSLGLAGGEQYF.

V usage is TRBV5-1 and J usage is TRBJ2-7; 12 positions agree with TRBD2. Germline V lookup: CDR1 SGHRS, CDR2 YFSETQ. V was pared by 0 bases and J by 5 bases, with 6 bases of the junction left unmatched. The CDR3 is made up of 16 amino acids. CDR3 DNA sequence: TGCGCCAGCAGCTTGGTGGCTAGCGGGGGGGCAGACGAGCAGTACTTC. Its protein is CASSLVASGGADEQYF.

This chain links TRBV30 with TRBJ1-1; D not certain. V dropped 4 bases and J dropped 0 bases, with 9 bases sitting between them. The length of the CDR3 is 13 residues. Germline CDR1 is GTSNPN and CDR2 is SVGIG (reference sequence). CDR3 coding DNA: TGTGCCTGGACCAAAACCCTGAACACTGAAGCTTTCTTT. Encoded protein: CAWTKTLNTEAFF.